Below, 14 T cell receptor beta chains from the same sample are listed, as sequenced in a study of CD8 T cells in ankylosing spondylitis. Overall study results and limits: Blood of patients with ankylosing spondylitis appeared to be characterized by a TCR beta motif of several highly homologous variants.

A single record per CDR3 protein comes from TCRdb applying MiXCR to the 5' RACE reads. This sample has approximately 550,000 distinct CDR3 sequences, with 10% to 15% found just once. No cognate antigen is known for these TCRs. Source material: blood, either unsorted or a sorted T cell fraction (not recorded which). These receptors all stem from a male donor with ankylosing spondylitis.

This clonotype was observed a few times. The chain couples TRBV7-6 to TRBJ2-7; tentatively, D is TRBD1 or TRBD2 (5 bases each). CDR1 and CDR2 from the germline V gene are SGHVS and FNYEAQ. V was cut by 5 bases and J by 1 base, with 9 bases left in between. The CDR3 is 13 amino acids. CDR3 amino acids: CASSRDQSYEQYF. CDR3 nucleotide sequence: TGTGCCAGCAGCCGGGACCAGTCCTACGAGCAGTACTTC.

CDR3: CASIPSLAGSYEQYF. CDR3 sequence (DNA): TGTGCCAGCATTCCGTCACTAGCGGGCTCCTACGAGCAGTACTTC. The chain is built from TRBV2 and TRBJ2-7; 9 nucleotides agree with TRBD2. The CDR3 has 15 amino acids. Germline lookup yields CDR1 SNHLY and CDR2 FYNNEI. With 7 bases clipped from V and 0 bases from J, the junction kept 7 bases outside the gene matches.

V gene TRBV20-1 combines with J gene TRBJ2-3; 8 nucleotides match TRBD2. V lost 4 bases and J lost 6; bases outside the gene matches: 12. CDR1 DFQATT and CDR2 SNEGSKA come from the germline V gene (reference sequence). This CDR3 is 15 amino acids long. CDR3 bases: TGCAGTGCTACTCGGACTAGCCACCTTGGGGATACGCAGTATTTT. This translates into CSATRTSHLGDTQYF.

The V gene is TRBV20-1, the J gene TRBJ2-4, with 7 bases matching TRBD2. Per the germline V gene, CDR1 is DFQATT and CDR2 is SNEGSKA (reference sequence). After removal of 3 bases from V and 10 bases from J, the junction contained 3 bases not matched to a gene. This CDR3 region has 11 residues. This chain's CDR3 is CSARGGEIQYF. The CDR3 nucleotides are TGCAGTGCTAGGGGGGGGGAAATTCAGTACTTC.

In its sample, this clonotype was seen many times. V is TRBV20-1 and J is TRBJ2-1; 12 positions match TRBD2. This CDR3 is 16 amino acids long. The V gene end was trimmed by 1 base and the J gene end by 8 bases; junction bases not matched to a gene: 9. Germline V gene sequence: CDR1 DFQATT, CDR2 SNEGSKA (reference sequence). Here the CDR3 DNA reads TGCAGTGCTAGAGTGGCTAGCGGGAGGGCATTCGATGAGCAGTTCTTC. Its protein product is CSARVASGRAFDEQFF.

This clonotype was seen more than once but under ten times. DNA for the CDR3: TGTGCCAGCAGGAACGCGGAGCAAGAGACCCAGTACTTC. Its protein is CASRNAEQETQYF. The rearrangement uses TRBV13 and TRBJ2-5; D is unclear. This CDR3 has 13 residues. Trimming left V 6 bases short and J 2 bases short, with 10 bases between. The germline gives CDR1 PRHDT, CDR2 FYEKMQ (reference sequence). The full variable domain, its missing parts supplied by reference TRBV13 and TRBJ2-5, is AAGVIQSPRHLIKEKRETATLKCYPIPRHDTVYWYQQGPGQDPQFLISFYEKMQSDKGSIPDRFSAQQFSDYHSELNMSSLELGDSALYFCASRNAEQETQYFGPGTRLLVL.

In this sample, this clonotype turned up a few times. The CDR3 is CASTRTGSPEQYF. In DNA form, the CDR3 reads TGTGCCAGCACCCGGACAGGGTCCCCCGAGCAGTACTTC. V gene TRBV12-3 or TRBV12-4 combines with J gene TRBJ2-7, with 8 bases matching TRBD1. After removal of 7 bases from V and 6 bases from J, the junction contained 8 bases not matched to a gene. This CDR3 comprises 13 residues.

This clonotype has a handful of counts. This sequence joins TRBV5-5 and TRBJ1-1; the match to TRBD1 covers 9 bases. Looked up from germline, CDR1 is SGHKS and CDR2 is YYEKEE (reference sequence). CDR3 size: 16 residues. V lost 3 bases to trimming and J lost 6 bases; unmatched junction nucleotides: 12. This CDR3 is CASSWGTGISRAEAFF. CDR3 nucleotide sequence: TGTGCCAGCAGCTGGGGGACAGGGATATCGCGGGCTGAAGCTTTCTTT.

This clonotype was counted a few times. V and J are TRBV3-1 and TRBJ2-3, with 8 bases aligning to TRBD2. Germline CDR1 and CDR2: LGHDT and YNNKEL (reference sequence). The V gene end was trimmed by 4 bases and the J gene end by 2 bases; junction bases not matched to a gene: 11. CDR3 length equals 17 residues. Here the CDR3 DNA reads TGTGCCAGCAGCCGATCGGTGTTAGCGGGGACCACAGATACGCAGTATTTT. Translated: CASSRSVLAGTTDTQYF.

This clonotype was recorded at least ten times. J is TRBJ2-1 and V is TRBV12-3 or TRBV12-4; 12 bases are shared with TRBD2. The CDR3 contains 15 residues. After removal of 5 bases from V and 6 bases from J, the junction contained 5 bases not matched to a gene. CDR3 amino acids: CASSRASGRGNEQFF. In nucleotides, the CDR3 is TGTGCCAGCAGTAGAGCTAGCGGGAGGGGCAATGAGCAGTTCTTC.

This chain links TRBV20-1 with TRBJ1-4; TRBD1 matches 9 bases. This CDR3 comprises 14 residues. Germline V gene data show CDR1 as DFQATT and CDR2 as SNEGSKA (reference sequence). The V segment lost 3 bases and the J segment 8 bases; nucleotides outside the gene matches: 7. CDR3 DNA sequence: TGCAGTGCTAGGTTACAGGGGGCGAGGGAAAAACTGTTTTTT. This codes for CSARLQGAREKLFF.

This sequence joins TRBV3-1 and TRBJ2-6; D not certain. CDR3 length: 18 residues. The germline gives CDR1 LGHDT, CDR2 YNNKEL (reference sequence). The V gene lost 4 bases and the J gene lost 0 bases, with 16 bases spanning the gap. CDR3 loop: CASSPKWGTLSGANVLTF. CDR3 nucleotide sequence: TGTGCCAGCAGCCCGAAATGGGGAACTCTCTCTGGGGCCAACGTCCTGACTTTC.

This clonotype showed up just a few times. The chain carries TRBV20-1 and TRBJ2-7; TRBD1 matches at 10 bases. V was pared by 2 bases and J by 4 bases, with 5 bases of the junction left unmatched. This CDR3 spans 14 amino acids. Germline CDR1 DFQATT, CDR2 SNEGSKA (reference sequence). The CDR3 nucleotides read TGCAGTGCTAGATCGGGACAGGGGAATTACGAGCAGTACTTC. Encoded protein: CSARSGQGNYEQYF.

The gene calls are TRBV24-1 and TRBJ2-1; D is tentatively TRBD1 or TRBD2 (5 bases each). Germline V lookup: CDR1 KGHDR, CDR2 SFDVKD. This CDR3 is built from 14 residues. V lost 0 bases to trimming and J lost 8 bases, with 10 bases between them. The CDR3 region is CATSDLGGDDEQFF. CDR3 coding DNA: TGTGCCACCAGTGATTTGGGGGGTGATGATGAGCAGTTCTTC.